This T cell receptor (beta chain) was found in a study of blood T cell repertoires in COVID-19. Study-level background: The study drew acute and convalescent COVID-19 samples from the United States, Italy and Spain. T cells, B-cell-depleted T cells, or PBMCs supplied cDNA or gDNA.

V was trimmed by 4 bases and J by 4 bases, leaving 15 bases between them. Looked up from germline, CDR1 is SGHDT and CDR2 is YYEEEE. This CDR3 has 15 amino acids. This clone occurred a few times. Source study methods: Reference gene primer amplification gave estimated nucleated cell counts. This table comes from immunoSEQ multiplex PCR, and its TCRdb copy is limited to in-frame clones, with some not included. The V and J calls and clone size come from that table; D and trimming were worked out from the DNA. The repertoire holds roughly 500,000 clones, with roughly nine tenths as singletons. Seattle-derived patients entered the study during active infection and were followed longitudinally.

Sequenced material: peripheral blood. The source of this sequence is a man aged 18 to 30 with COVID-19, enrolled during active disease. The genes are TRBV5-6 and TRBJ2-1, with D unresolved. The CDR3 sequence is CASSLDLNPYNEQFF. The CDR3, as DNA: TGTGCCAGCAGCCTAGACCTGAACCCATACAATGAGCAGTTCTTC. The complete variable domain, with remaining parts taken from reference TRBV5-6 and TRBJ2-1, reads DAGVTQSPTHLIKTRGQQVTLRCSPKSGHDTVSWYQQALGQGPQFIFQYYEEEERQRGNFPDRFSGHQFPNYSSELNVNALLLGDSALYLCASSLDLNPYNEQFFGPGTRLTVL.